These 24 T cell receptor beta chains share one sample of origin, sequenced in a study of cytomegalovirus exposure and HLA in healthy donors. TCRdb's table, derived via immunoSEQ multiplex PCR, lists solely in-frame clones and lacks some. Altogether roughly 330,000 clones are present, about nine tenths being singletons, with the ten largest covering over 1%. The sequencing sample was made of PBMCs. The receptors derive from a woman in her twenties or thirties in good health and CMV-seropositive.

The chain carries TRBV2 and TRBJ2-5; perhaps TRBD2 as D (7 bases). V was shortened by 8 bases and J by 5 bases, with 21 bases between the two germline ends. Germline lookup yields CDR1 SNHLY and CDR2 FYNNEI. There are 15 residues in the CDR3. The CDR3 reads CASRLVEGGLETQYF. For the CDR3, the DNA is TGTGCCAGCCGCCTAGTGGAGGGGGGGCTGGAGACCCAGTACTTC.

V is TRBV7-9 and J is TRBJ2-7, with unresolved D. Germline CDR1 SEHNR, CDR2 FQNEAQ (reference sequence). Trimming took off 1 base at V and 7 bases at J, with 8 bases between the two ends. This CDR3 contains 12 residues. The CDR3 region is CASSLESEEQYF. Here the CDR3 DNA reads TGTGCCAGCAGCTTAGAATCGGAGGAGCAGTACTTC.

V usage is TRBV6-4 and J usage is TRBJ2-3; 7 bases fit TRBD2. Trimming cost V 5 bases and J 3 bases; bases outside gene matches: 5. Germline V gene data show CDR1 as MRHNA and CDR2 as SNTAGT. The CDR3 totals 14 residues. The CDR3 reads CASSRAGETDTQYF. CDR3 DNA: TGTGCCAGCAGTAGGGCGGGAGAAACAGATACGCAGTATTTT.

The chain uses TRBV7-2 and TRBJ1-5, with D tentatively TRBD1 (6 bases). This CDR3 comprises 14 residues. CDR1 and CDR2 (germline): SGHTA, FQGNSA. Between the trimmed V and J ends, which lost 1 base and 6 bases, there was a span of 10 bases. This CDR3 is CASSLGGGAQPQHF. CDR3 in DNA: TGTGCCAGCAGCTTAGGGGGGGGCGCTCAGCCCCAGCATTTT.

The chain recombines TRBV7-3 with TRBJ2-7; 7 bases line up with TRBD2. The CDR3 is 16 residues long. The trim removed 0 bases at V and 3 bases at J, leaving 8 bases unmatched. Germline CDR1 and CDR2: SGHTA and FQGTGA. This CDR3 is CASSLTAAGDGYEQYF. CDR3 in DNA: TGTGCCAGCAGCTTAACGGCGGCGGGAGACGGCTACGAGCAGTACTTC.

This rearrangement joins TRBV4-3 to TRBJ2-7; no definite D call. Trimming took off 1 base at V and 2 bases at J, with 9 bases between the two ends. The CDR3 spans 14 residues. CDR1 is LGHNA, CDR2 YSLEER, per germline. The CDR3 DNA sequence: TGCGCCAGCAGCCAAGGGGTCCAGGCCTACGAGCAGTACTTC. This encodes CASSQGVQAYEQYF.

The chain links TRBV28 to TRBJ2-2, with 13 nucleotides matching TRBD2. CDR1 and CDR2 from the germline V gene are MDHEN and SYDVKM. This CDR3 is built from 18 residues. J lost 3 bases, V lost 1 base, and 5 bases had no gene match. DNA for the CDR3: TGTGCCAGCAGTTTATTACTAGCGGGAGGGAGGGACACCGGGGAGCTGTTTTTT. Its translation is CASSLLLAGGRDTGELFF.

The chain employs TRBV15 and TRBJ2-1, with 8 bases lining up with TRBD2. The CDR3 sequence is 15 residues long. In germline, CDR1 is LNHNV, CDR2 YYDKDF (reference sequence). The ends lost 3 bases at V and 3 bases at J; junction bases unmatched: 4. The CDR3 bases are TGTGCCACCAGCAGTACGGCGGGGGGCTACAATGAGCAGTTCTTC. Protein sequence: CATSSTAGGYNEQFF.

The chain combines TRBV9 with TRBJ1-2; TRBD1 matches at 7 bases. The CDR3 is made up of 17 amino acids. V shed 2 bases and J 2 bases; nucleotides not matched to a gene: 12. Germline-derived CDR1 and CDR2 are SGDLS and YYNGEE. The CDR3 region is CASSVSGTVTVNYGYTF. As DNA, the CDR3 is TGTGCCAGCAGCGTTTCCGGGACAGTGACGGTAAACTATGGCTACACCTTC.

In this sample, this clone turned up once. The gene calls are TRBV5-1 and TRBJ2-1; possibly TRBD2 for D (6 bases). There are 17 residues in the CDR3. Trimming removed 0 bases at V and 0 bases at J, with 13 bases between. The germline V gene encodes CDR1 SGHRS and CDR2 YFSETQ. The CDR3 nucleotides are TGCGCCAGCAGCTTGGCCCCGTGGGAGGACTCCTACAATGAGCAGTTCTTC. Protein: CASSLAPWEDSYNEQFF.

This rearrangement joins TRBV30 to TRBJ1-1; D uncertain. CDR1 is GTSNPN and CDR2 is SVGIG in the germline V gene (reference sequence). Between the trimmed V and J ends, which lost 0 bases and 1 base, there was a span of 6 bases. The CDR3 runs to 13 residues. The CDR3: CAWSVAGNTEAFF. In DNA, the CDR3 is TGTGCCTGGAGTGTAGCAGGGAACACTGAAGCTTTCTTT.

V and J are TRBV2 and TRBJ1-1, with D perhaps TRBD1 (5 bases). Germline lookup yields CDR1 SNHLY and CDR2 FYNNEI. This CDR3 is 13 amino acids long. Trimming took off 8 bases at V and 10 bases at J, with 20 bases between the two ends. The CDR3 DNA sequence: TGTGCCAGCTCTAAAAGGGAGCAGGGTGCAGCTTTCTTT. Encoded protein: CASSKREQGAAFF.

There are many counts of this clone. For the CDR3, the DNA is TGCAGCGCCTTGACAGGTCGAGGGAAGTACCAAGAGACCCAGTACTTC. Translated, it gives CSALTGRGKYQETQYF. The V call is TRBV29-1, the J call TRBJ2-5; the D gene is possibly TRBD1 (6 bases). V was clipped by 7 bases and J by 0 bases, with 21 bases between them. From germline, CDR1 is SQVTM and CDR2 ANQGSEA. The CDR3 sequence is 16 residues long.

Written as DNA, the CDR3 is TGTGCCAGCAGCTTAGCGCTGGGGGGATCCTACGAGCAGTACTTC. Translation gives CASSLALGGSYEQYF. J is TRBJ2-7 and V is TRBV7-2, with TRBD2 as a possible D gene (6 bases). CDR3 length: 15 amino acids. V lost 0 bases and J lost 1, with 10 bases in between. Germline assignment: CDR1 SGHTA and CDR2 FQGNSA. The variable domain in full, with the rest retrieved from reference TRBV7-2 and TRBJ2-7, is GAGVSQSPSNKVTEKGKDVELRCDPISGHTALYWYRQSLGQGLEFLIYFQGNSAPDKSGLPSDRFSAERTGGSVSTLTIQRTQQEDSAVYLCASSLALGGSYEQYFGPGTRLTVT.

This sequence joins TRBV2 and TRBJ1-5, with a weak D call TRBD1 (5 bases). The V gene's germline CDR1 is SNHLY and CDR2 FYNNEI. V was cut by 6 bases and J by 5 bases, with 20 bases left in between. The CDR3 is made up of 16 amino acids. The CDR3 spells CASRPPGSLGDQPQHF. The CDR3 coding sequence is TGTGCCAGCAGGCCCCCCGGGTCCCTGGGGGATCAGCCCCAGCATTTT.

The chain recombines TRBV30 with TRBJ1-1; TRBD1 matches 10 bases. The CDR3 loop spans 15 amino acids. Trimming took 3 bases from V and 3 from J; bases not matched to a gene: 7. Germline CDR1 and CDR2: GTSNPN and SVGIG (reference sequence). The CDR3 DNA sequence: TGTGCCTGGAGCCCACCGGACAGGGGGGACACTGAAGCTTTCTTT. Translated, it gives CAWSPPDRGDTEAFF.

The chain recombines TRBV6-5 with TRBJ1-1; 7 nucleotides align to TRBD1. With V trimmed by 6 bases and J by 0 bases, 4 bases remained unmatched. CDR3 length: 14 amino acids. CDR1 MNHEY and CDR2 SVGAGI come from the germline V gene. The CDR3 sequence: CASRRTGMNTEAFF. For the CDR3, the DNA is TGTGCCAGCAGACGGACAGGCATGAACACTGAAGCTTTCTTT.

This clone has just a few counts. V and J are TRBV4-1 and TRBJ1-1; D remains ambiguous. Germline values: CDR1 MGHRA, CDR2 YSYEKL. The CDR3 spans 15 residues. V gave up 0 bases and J gave up 4 bases, with 12 bases separating them. The CDR3 region is CASSQEPLVSTEAFF. CDR3 DNA sequence: TGCGCCAGCAGCCAAGAGCCGTTGGTAAGCACTGAAGCTTTCTTT.

The V and J genes are TRBV25-1 and TRBJ1-1; D might be TRBD1 (5 bases). Trimming took off 2 bases at V and 4 bases at J, with 8 bases between the two ends. This CDR3 comprises 13 residues. CDR1 MGHDK and CDR2 SYGVNS come from the germline V gene. The CDR3 nucleotides are TGTGCCAGCAGTGAAACAGGTGGCACTGAAGCTTTCTTT. Translating gives CASSETGGTEAFF.

The chain has TRBV15 and TRBJ1-4; D not certain. The CDR3 is made up of 15 amino acids. The germline V gene has CDR1 LNHNV and CDR2 YYDKDF (reference sequence). Trimming removed 4 bases at V and 3 bases at J, with 12 bases between. Written as DNA, the CDR3 is TGTGCCACCAGCAACGGACGGAACGCTAATGAAAAACTGTTTTTT. It specifies CATSNGRNANEKLFF. Variable domain in full (rest from reference TRBV15 and TRBJ1-4): DAMVIQNPRYQVTQFGKPVTLSCSQTLNHNVMYWYQQKSSQAPKLLFHYYDKDFNNEADTPDNFQSRRPNTSFCFLDIRSPGLGDTAMYLCATSNGRNANEKLFFGSGTQLSVL.

The gene calls are TRBV7-2 and TRBJ1-3; no clear D gene. V was pared by 5 bases and J by 3 bases, with 14 bases between. CDR3 length: 15 residues. CDR1 and CDR2 (germline): SGHTA, FQGNSA. The CDR3 DNA reads as TGTGCCAGCAGCCCCATAGCAGGAAATGGAAACACCATATATTTT. This encodes CASSPIAGNGNTIYF.

Comments on this clone: At one boundary the junction diverges from the germline segment, which might be a read error. The chain is built from TRBV4-1 and TRBJ1-4; D unresolved. CDR3 length: 12 amino acids. CDR1 MGHRA and CDR2 YSYEKL come from the germline V gene. The CDR3 sequence is CASSQDSRAQVF. CDR3 bases: TGCGCCAGCAGCCAAGATTCGAGGGCTCAGGTTTTT.

J is TRBJ1-2 and V is TRBV29-1; TRBD1 aligns across 9 bases. V was pared by 4 bases and J by 3 bases, with 12 bases of the junction left unmatched. CDR1 and CDR2 from the germline V gene are SQVTM and ANQGSEA. This CDR3 spans 16 amino acids. CDR3 residues: CSVAGGRQGVHYGYTF. CDR3 DNA: TGCAGCGTTGCTGGAGGGAGACAGGGGGTACACTATGGCTACACCTTC. Full variable domain (remainder filled in from reference TRBV29-1 and TRBJ1-2): SAVISQKPSRDICQRGTSLTIQCQVDSQVTMMFWYRQQPGQSLTLIATANQGSEATYESGFVIDKFPISRPNLTFSTLTVSNMSPEDSSIYLCSVAGGRQGVHYGYTFGSGTRLTVV.

Written as DNA, the CDR3 is TGCGCCAGCAGCCAATTCGGACCCCAGCCCTACGAGCAGTACTTC. Translated, it gives CASSQFGPQPYEQYF. This sequence joins TRBV4-1 and TRBJ2-7; D is unclear. The ends were cut back, 2 bases at V and 2 bases at J, with 13 bases in the middle. From germline, CDR1 is MGHRA and CDR2 YSYEKL. There are 15 residues in the CDR3.